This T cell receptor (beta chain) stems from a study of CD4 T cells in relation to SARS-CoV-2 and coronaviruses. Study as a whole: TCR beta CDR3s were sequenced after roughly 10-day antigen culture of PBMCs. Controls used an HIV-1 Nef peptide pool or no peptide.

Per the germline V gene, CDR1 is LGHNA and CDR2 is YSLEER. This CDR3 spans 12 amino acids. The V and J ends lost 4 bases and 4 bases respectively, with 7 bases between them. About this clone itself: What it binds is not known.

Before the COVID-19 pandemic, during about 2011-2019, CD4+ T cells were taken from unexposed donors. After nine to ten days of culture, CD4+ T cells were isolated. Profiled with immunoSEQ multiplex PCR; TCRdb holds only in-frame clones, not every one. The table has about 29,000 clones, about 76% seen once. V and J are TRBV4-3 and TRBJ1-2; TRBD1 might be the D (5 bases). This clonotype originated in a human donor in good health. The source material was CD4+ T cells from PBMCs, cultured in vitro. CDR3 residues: CASSPGGYGYTF. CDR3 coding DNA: TGCGCCAGCAGCCCCGGGGGCTATGGCTACACCTTC.